Detailed here is one T cell receptor (beta chain). As yet, its antigen is unknown. The data were taken from a study of T-cell memory formation after mild COVID-19. Broader study findings: Some SARS-CoV-2-responding clones were already detected in memory before infection.

From the 5' RACE reads, TCRdb called clonotypes with MiXCR, one entry per CDR3 protein. The sample has about 340,000 distinct CDR3 sequences; 20% to 25% are singletons. The sample was PBMCs or a T cell subset sorted from them (not recorded which). This clonotype originated in a young man who had mild COVID-19 (a few samples of this study predate the infection). Cell type and time point are not known.

DNA for the CDR3: TGTGCCATCAGGGACAGCACCAATTCACCCCTCCACTTT. Amino acids: CAIRDSTNSPLHF. V is TRBV10-3 and J is TRBJ1-6; a weak D match, TRBD1 (6 bases). V was shortened by 6 bases and J by 7 bases, with 10 bases between the two germline ends. Germline CDR1 ENHRY, CDR2 SYGVKD. The CDR3 sequence is 13 residues long.